Listed below are T cell receptor beta chains from one sample, sequenced in a study of T-cell reconstitution after alpha-beta-depleted transplantation in children. TCRdb redid the calling of the PCR reads with MiXCR, one entry per CDR3 protein. Of 610,000 or so distinct CDR3 sequences in the sample, 27% were seen once. Specimen: PBMCs, collected before TCRalphabeta/CD19-depleted stem cell transplant. The source is a boy under two years old with Wiskott-Aldrich syndrome, due to receive a stem cell transplant. Both conserved end residues are part of each CDR3. Each record gives: V gene, J gene, CDR3 protein.

V: TRBV27; J: TRBJ1-1; CDR3: CASSAEVYTEAFF
V: TRBV9; J: TRBJ2-2; CDR3: CASSPRLRGGRDFTGELFF
V: TRBV27; J: TRBJ2-7; CDR3: CASSLSKAYEQYF
V: TRBV24-1; J: TRBJ2-5; CDR3: CATSDRGFGETQYF
V: TRBV29-1; J: TRBJ2-1; CDR3: CSVGGRAFSYNEQFF
V: TRBV7-2; J: TRBJ2-5; CDR3: CASTSQGTQYF
V: TRBV20-1; J: TRBJ1-6; CDR3: CSARVRGWVNSPLHF
V: TRBV5-1; J: TRBJ2-2; CDR3: CASSLEMNRGPGELFF
V: TRBV5-1; J: TRBJ1-3; CDR3: CASSFGGPSSGNTIYF
V: TRBV7-2; J: TRBJ2-5; CDR3: CASSFTTRAQYF
V: TRBV29-1; J: TRBJ2-7; CDR3: CSVLDPLAYEQYF
V: TRBV20-1; J: TRBJ2-1; CDR3: CSAAPTRYEQFF
V: TRBV6-5; J: TRBJ2-7; CDR3: CASSPKRRGRYEQYF
V: TRBV4-1; J: TRBJ2-3; CDR3: CASSQDVAPDTQYF
V: TRBV24-1; J: TRBJ2-3; CDR3: CATSDLILRTYTDTQYF
V: TRBV4-2; J: TRBJ1-2; CDR3: CASSQDWAQANYGYTF
V: TRBV5-1; J: TRBJ2-2; CDR3: CASREGNTGELFF
V: TRBV5-1; J: TRBJ2-3; CDR3: CASSLGAGSSSLSTQYF
V: TRBV5-1; J: TRBJ2-1; CDR3: CASSLVGQGIDEQFF
V: TRBV18; J: TRBJ1-6; CDR3: CASSPRGDNSPLHF
V: TRBV28; J: TRBJ2-3; CDR3: CASSLLGTSITSTDTQYF
V: TRBV24-1; J: TRBJ2-1; CDR3: CATSDPTSGGNEQFF